This T cell receptor beta chain was captured in a study of T cell repertoires in cytomegalovirus infection. Comment on this clonotype: Its specificity is unknown.

The CDR3 runs to 14 residues. CDR1 is MGHRA, CDR2 YSYEKL, per germline. Germline trimming cut 3 bases from V and 4 bases from J; bases unmatched to any gene: 2. Each CDR3 protein is one row after TCRdb ran MiXCR on the reads. The sample lists about 890,000 distinct CDR3 sequences; about a third were seen once. The sample in question was cultured CD8+ T cells from PBMCs, obtained from culture after CMV antigen stimulation. The TCR originated in a human donor in good health (CMV status not recorded). Some clones in this sample may be carry-over from other donors' samples. This rearrangement joins TRBV4-1 to TRBJ2-1, with TRBD1 matching over 8 bases. The CDR3 nucleotides are TGCGCCAGCAGCCACGGACAGGGTTACAATGAGCAGTTCTTC. Translation: CASSHGQGYNEQFF.